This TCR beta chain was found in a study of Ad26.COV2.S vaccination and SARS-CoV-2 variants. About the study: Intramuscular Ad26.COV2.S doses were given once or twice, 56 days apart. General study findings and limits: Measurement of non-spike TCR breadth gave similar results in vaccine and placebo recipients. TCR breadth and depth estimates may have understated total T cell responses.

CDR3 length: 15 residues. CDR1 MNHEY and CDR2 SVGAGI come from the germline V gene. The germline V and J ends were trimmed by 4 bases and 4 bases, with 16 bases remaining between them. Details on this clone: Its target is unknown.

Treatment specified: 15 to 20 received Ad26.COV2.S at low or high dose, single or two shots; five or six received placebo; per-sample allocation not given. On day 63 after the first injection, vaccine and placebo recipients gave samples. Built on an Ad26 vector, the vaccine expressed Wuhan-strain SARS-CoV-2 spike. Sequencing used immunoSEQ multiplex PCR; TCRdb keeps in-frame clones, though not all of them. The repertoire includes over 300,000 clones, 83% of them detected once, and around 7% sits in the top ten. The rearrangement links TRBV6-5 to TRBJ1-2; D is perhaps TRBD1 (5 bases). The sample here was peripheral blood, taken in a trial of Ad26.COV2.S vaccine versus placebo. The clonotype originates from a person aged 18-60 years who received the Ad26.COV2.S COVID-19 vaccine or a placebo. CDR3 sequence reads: CASSLGRGVSYGYTF. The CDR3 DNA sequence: TGTGCCAGCAGTTTGGGGAGGGGAGTATCCTATGGCTACACCTTC.